Each of the 10 T cell receptor beta chains below was sequenced from the same sample in a study of blood T cell repertoires in COVID-19. Clones were sequenced by immunoSEQ multiplex PCR, and TCRdb holds only the in-frame ones, with some missing. The sample contains under 150,000 clones, 85% of which appear only once. Sample: peripheral blood. These receptors were taken from a human donor in a cohort sampled during active COVID-19.

For this clone: Germline and junction disagree at one end, which may indicate a read error. The genes are TRBV6-6 and TRBJ1-2, with a tentative D call TRBD1 (5 bases). The CDR3 extends over 14 amino acids. The germline CDR1 and CDR2 sequences are MNHNY and SVGAGI (reference sequence). CDR3 protein: CGAIFREGPYGYTF. The CDR3 DNA sequence: TGCGGAGCGATCTTTAGGGAGGGGCCATATGGCTACACCTTC.

The chain couples TRBV2 to TRBJ1-2, with D possibly TRBD1 on 5 matching bases. Between the trimmed V and J ends, which lost 3 bases and 7 bases, there was a span of 18 bases. Germline values: CDR1 SNHLY, CDR2 FYNNEI. This CDR3 is 15 amino acids long. CDR3: CASSDGGLFDSGYTF. CDR3 bases: TGTGCCAGCAGTGATGGGGGACTATTCGATTCTGGCTACACCTTC.

The chain joins TRBV18 to TRBJ2-3; possibly TRBD1 for D (5 bases). CDR3 size: 17 residues. CDR1 is KGHSH, CDR2 LQKENI, per germline. The V and J ends lost 1 base and 0 bases respectively, with 14 bases between them. CDR3 region: CASSPLSGHPSTDTQYF. The CDR3 DNA follows: TGTGCCAGCTCACCACTCTCTGGACACCCTAGCACAGATACGCAGTATTTT.

The chain links TRBV12-5 to TRBJ1-5; 10 positions match TRBD1. The CDR3 consists of 18 residues. Looked up from germline, CDR1 is LGHNT and CDR2 is FRNRAP. Unmatched junction bases numbered 14, after V lost 2 bases and J lost 7 bases. The DNA of the CDR3 is TGTGCTAGTGGTTTGACTTCGGGACAGGGGAGTGTAGGACAGCCCCAGCATTTT. It translates to CASGLTSGQGSVGQPQHF.

This chain connects TRBV4-3 to TRBJ2-7; 9 nucleotides align to TRBD2. This CDR3 spans 16 amino acids. Germline trimming cut 1 base from V and 0 bases from J; bases unmatched to any gene: 4. Germline V gene data show CDR1 as LGHNA and CDR2 as YSLEER. CDR3 region: CASSQGLADSSYEQYF. The DNA for the CDR3 is TGCGCCAGCAGCCAAGGACTAGCGGACAGCTCCTACGAGCAGTACTTC.

V gene TRBV14 combines with J gene TRBJ2-1; possibly TRBD2 for D (5 bases). V was clipped by 1 base and J by 10 bases, with 8 bases between them. The CDR3 totals 12 residues. Germline V gene lookup returns CDR1 SGHDN and CDR2 FVKESK. This chain's CDR3 is CASSQVRGEQFF. DNA for the CDR3: TGTGCCAGCAGCCAAGTTCGAGGGGAGCAGTTCTTC.

The sample holds one count of this clone. The chain carries TRBV28 and TRBJ1-5, with 7 bases lining up with TRBD1. Germline CDR1 MDHEN, CDR2 SYDVKM. Germline trimming cut 5 bases from V and 2 bases from J; bases unmatched to any gene: 9. The CDR3 spans 16 residues. The CDR3 nucleotides read TGTGCCAGCAGTCCAACCCGACAGGGTGGCAATCAGCCCCAGCATTTT. It encodes CASSPTRQGGNQPQHF.

This clone has only one observation. This chain uses TRBV6-2 or TRBV6-3 with TRBJ1-2; D might be TRBD1 (5 bases). CDR3 length: 13 residues. Trimming left V 5 bases short and J 1 base short, with 8 bases between. Germline V CDR1 and CDR2: MNHEY, SVGEGT. CDR3 in DNA: TGTGCCAGCAGTCAGGGAAATAACTATGGCTACACCTTC. It translates to CASSQGNNYGYTF.

CDR3 sequence: CASSQDRGTGGGELFF. As DNA, the CDR3 is TGTGCCAGCAGCCAAGATCGTGGGACAGGTGGCGGGGAGCTGTTTTTT. V gene TRBV3-1 (or the pseudogene TRBV3-2) combines with J gene TRBJ2-2; 8 bases are shared with TRBD1. CDR3 length: 16 amino acids. CDR1 and CDR2 (germline): LGHDT, YNNKEL (reference sequence). With V trimmed by 0 bases and J by 7 bases, 7 bases remained unmatched.

The J gene is TRBJ1-4, the V gene TRBV6-2 or TRBV6-3; TRBD1 aligns across 9 bases. The J segment lost 5 bases and the V segment lost 5 bases, leaving 9 bases of the junction unmatched. Germline V gives CDR1 MNHEY, CDR2 SVGEGT. The CDR3 loop spans 16 amino acids. In DNA, the CDR3 is TGTGCCAGCAGTCTCTGGGCCGGACAGGGGAATGAAAAACTGTTTTTT. Amino acids: CASSLWAGQGNEKLFF.